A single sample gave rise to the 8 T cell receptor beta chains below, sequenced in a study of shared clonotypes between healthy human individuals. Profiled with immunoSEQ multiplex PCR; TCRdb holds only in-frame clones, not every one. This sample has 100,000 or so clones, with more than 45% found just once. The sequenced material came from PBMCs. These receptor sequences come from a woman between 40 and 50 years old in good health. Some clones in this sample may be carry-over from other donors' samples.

DNA for the CDR3: TGTGCCAGCAATGGACAAGTCGGATACGAGCAGTACTTC. Amino acids: CASNGQVGYEQYF. This sequence joins TRBV2 and TRBJ2-7; weak D call: TRBD1 (5 bases). Trimming cost V 7 bases and J 4 bases, with 14 bases left between them. The CDR3 spans 13 residues. Germline V CDR1 and CDR2: SNHLY, FYNNEI.

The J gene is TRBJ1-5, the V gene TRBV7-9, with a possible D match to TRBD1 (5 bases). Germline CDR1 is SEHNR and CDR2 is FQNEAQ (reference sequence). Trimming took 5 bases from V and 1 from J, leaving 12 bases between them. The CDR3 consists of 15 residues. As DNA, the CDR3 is TGTGCCAGCAGCGTTCGACAGACGAGCAATCAGCCCCAGCATTTT. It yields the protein CASSVRQTSNQPQHF. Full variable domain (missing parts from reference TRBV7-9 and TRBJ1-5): DTGVSQNPRHKITKRGQNVTFRCDPISEHNRLYWYRQTLGQGPEFLTYFQNEAQLEKSRLLSDRFSAERPKGSFSTLEIQRTEQGDSAMYLCASSVRQTSNQPQHFGDGTRLSIL.

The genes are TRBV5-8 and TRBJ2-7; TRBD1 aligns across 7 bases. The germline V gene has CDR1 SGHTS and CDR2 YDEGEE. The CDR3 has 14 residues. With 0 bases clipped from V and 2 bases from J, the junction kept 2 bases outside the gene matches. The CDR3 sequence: CASSLDRGAYEQYF. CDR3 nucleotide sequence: TGTGCCAGCAGCTTGGACAGGGGAGCCTACGAGCAGTACTTC.

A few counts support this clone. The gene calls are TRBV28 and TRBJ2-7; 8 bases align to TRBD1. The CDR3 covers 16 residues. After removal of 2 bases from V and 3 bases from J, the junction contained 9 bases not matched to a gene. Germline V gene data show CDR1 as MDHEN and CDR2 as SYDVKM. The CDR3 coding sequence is TGTGCCAGCAGTTTACTTGACGGGACAGGCCACTACGAGCAGTACTTC. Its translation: CASSLLDGTGHYEQYF.

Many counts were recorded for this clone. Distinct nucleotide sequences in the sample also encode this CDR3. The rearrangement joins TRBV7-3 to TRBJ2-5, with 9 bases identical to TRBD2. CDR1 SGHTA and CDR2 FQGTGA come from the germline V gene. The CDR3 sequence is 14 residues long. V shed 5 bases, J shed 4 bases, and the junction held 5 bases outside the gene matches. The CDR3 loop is CASSPVAGVETQYF. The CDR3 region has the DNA TGTGCCAGCAGCCCAGTAGCGGGAGTAGAGACCCAGTACTTC.

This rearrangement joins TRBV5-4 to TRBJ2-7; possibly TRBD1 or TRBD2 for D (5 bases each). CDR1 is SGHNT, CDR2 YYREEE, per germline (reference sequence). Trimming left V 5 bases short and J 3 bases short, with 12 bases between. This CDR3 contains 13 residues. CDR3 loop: CASSPGAFYEQYF. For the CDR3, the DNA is TGTGCCAGCAGTCCCGGGGCGTTCTACGAGCAGTACTTC. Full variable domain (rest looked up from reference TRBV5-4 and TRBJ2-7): ETGVTQSPTHLIKTRGQQVTLRCSSQSGHNTVSWYQQALGQGPQFIFQYYREEENGRGNFPPRFSGLQFPNYSSELNVNALELDDSALYLCASSPGAFYEQYFGPGTRLTVT.

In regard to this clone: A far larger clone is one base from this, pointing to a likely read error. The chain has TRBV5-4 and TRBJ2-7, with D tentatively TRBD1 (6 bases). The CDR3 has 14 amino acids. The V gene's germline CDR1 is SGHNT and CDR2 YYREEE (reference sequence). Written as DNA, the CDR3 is TGTGCCAGCAGCTTGGGGACAGACACCTACGAGCAGCACTTC. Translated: CASSLGTDTYEQHF.

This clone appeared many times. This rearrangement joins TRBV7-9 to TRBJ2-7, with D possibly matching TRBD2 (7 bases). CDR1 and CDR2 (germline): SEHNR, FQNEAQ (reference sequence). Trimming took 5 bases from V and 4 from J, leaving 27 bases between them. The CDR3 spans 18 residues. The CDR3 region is CASSHPPRGRAQTYEQYF. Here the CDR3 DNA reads TGTGCCAGCAGCCACCCGCCGAGGGGGAGGGCCCAAACTTACGAGCAGTACTTC.